The 28 T cell receptor beta chains given below trace back to one sample, sequenced in a study of T cells in Graves' hyperthyroidism and ophthalmopathy. Amplification yielded TCR beta CDR3 regions, with RNA transcripts as the source. Initially, a first-round RT-PCR of the TCR CDR3 employed the HTBI primer set. TCRdb processed the multiplex PCR reads anew with MiXCR; each CDR3 protein has one entry. Of 300,000 to 350,000 distinct CDR3 sequences listed, 18% are singletons. Sequenced input: blood. The receptors were sampled from a woman aged 50 to 60 with Graves' hyperthyroidism.

V usage is TRBV6-1 and J usage is TRBJ2-2; D not certain. The germline V gene has CDR1 MNHNS and CDR2 SASEGT. V was shortened by 7 bases and J by 8 bases, with 14 bases between the two germline ends. The CDR3 has 13 amino acids. CDR3: CASIKVTEGELFF. CDR3 in DNA: TGTGCCAGCATAAAGGTCACTGAAGGGGAGCTGTTTTTT.

The V and J genes are TRBV20-1 and TRBJ2-1; 11 bases map to TRBD2. This CDR3 spans 19 amino acids. V dropped 2 bases and J dropped 0; count of bases not matched to a gene: 12. In germline, CDR1 is DFQATT, CDR2 SNEGSKA (reference sequence). The CDR3 bases are TGCAGTGCTAGAATCCCCACTAGCGGGGGTAAAAGCTCCTACAATGAGCAGTTCTTC. Translation gives CSARIPTSGGKSSYNEQFF.

Many counts were recorded for this clonotype. The chain links TRBV11-3 to TRBJ2-1; D might be TRBD1 (5 bases). This CDR3 comprises 16 residues. CDR1 is SGHNT and CDR2 is YENEEA in the germline V gene. Trimming left V 5 bases short and J 6 bases short, with 20 bases between. CDR3 protein: CASSPRAGPSFNEQFF. CDR3 in DNA: TGTGCCAGCAGCCCCCGCGCAGGGCCCTCGTTCAATGAGCAGTTCTTC.

This clonotype was seen only a few times. The chain recombines TRBV20-1 with TRBJ1-4; 9 positions agree with TRBD1. Germline CDR1 DFQATT, CDR2 SNEGSKA (reference sequence). V shed 3 bases, J shed 8 bases, and the junction held 4 bases outside the gene matches. The CDR3 is 13 residues long. CDR3 region: CSASGTGLEKLFF. The CDR3 DNA sequence: TGCAGTGCTAGCGGGACAGGGTTAGAAAAACTGTTTTTT.

This clonotype has a handful of counts. The V gene is TRBV2, the J gene TRBJ2-1; unclear D gene. Germline V gene sequence: CDR1 SNHLY, CDR2 FYNNEI. V lost 1 base, J lost 11 bases, and 12 bases lay in between. The CDR3 is made up of 13 amino acids. The CDR3 sequence: CASSEEVRDKQFF. CDR3 coding DNA: TGTGCCAGCAGTGAAGAGGTTAGGGATAAGCAGTTCTTC.

The V and J genes are TRBV20-1 and TRBJ2-3; D remains unclear. Germline V gene lookup returns CDR1 DFQATT and CDR2 SNEGSKA (reference sequence). The V end lost 4 bases, the J end lost 7 bases, and 15 bases lay between the germline ends. This CDR3 region has 13 residues. CDR3 coding DNA: TGCAGTGCTATAAGCCTGACACCCAATACGCAGTATTTT. It translates to CSAISLTPNTQYF.

This clonotype has more than one count but fewer than ten. V gene TRBV7-3 combines with J gene TRBJ2-3; 12 bases match TRBD2. Germline assignment: CDR1 SGHTA and CDR2 FQGTGA. This CDR3 spans 16 amino acids. Trimming removed 0 bases from V and 8 bases from J; junction bases left unmatched: 6. In DNA form, the CDR3 reads TGTGCCAGCAGCTTAACTCTAGCGGGGGGGTTGGGTACGCAGTATTTT. The encoded protein is CASSLTLAGGLGTQYF.

There are a few counts of this clonotype. The chain combines TRBV7-6 with TRBJ1-6; TRBD1 aligns across 9 bases. There are 18 residues in the CDR3. The V gene end was trimmed by 5 bases and the J gene end by 8 bases; junction bases not matched to a gene: 16. The germline V gene encodes CDR1 SGHVS and CDR2 FNYEAQ. CDR3 sequence (DNA): TGTGCCAGCAGCAGATCGCATCCCGGGGACAGGGATCATTCACCCCTCCACTTT. Amino acids: CASSRSHPGDRDHSPLHF.

This clonotype was recorded at least ten times. This chain connects TRBV11-2 to TRBJ2-2; perhaps TRBD1 as D (6 bases). The CDR3 has 15 residues. Germline V gene sequence: CDR1 SGHAT, CDR2 FQNNGV. V was cut by 5 bases and J by 1 base, with 11 bases left in between. In nucleotides, the CDR3 is TGTGCCAGCAGCCGGACAGCAGTGAACACCGGGGAGCTGTTTTTT. Its translation: CASSRTAVNTGELFF.

The chain employs TRBV6-1 and TRBJ2-2; 12 nucleotides align to TRBD1. The V and J ends lost 6 bases and 7 bases, in that order; junction bases with no gene match: 3. This CDR3 is built from 14 residues. Looked up from germline, CDR1 is MNHNS and CDR2 is SASEGT. In nucleotides, the CDR3 is TGTGCCAGCAGGGGACAGGGGGCGGGCGGGGAGCTGTTTTTT. Its protein is CASRGQGAGGELFF.

V usage is TRBV20-1 and J usage is TRBJ2-6; 7 bases match TRBD1. The ends lost 6 bases at V and 4 bases at J; junction bases unmatched: 6. The CDR3 runs to 14 residues. CDR1 DFQATT and CDR2 SNEGSKA come from the germline V gene (reference sequence). CDR3 protein: CSAPDRAGANVLTF. The DNA for the CDR3 is TGCAGTGCCCCTGACAGGGCCGGGGCCAACGTCCTGACTTTC.

In this sample, this clonotype turned up many times. V gene TRBV7-8 combines with J gene TRBJ1-5; D is ambiguous. Germline-derived CDR1 and CDR2 are SGHVS and FQNEAQ. Trimming shortened V by 0 bases and J by 6 bases, and 6 bases separated the two germline ends. The CDR3 has 13 amino acids. The CDR3 bases are TGTGCCAGCAGCTTAGCGGTTGCTCAGCCCCAGCATTTT. This sequence encodes CASSLAVAQPQHF.

This clonotype has just a few counts. The chain combines TRBV5-6 with TRBJ1-3; the match to TRBD1 covers 11 bases. The length of the CDR3 is 14 residues. V shed 4 bases and J 7 bases; nucleotides not matched to a gene: 4. Germline lookup yields CDR1 SGHDT and CDR2 YYEEEE. The CDR3 DNA sequence: TGTGCCAGCAGCCTGGACAGGGGGCTGAACACCATATATTTT. Encoded protein: CASSLDRGLNTIYF.

In the case of this clonotype: This may arise from a read error, as a much more abundant clone is one base away. The chain couples TRBV5-1 to TRBJ1-1; 10 bases match TRBD1. The V gene's germline CDR1 is SGHRS and CDR2 YFSETQ. This CDR3 has 15 residues. Trimming at V came to 4 bases and at J to 3 bases, leaving 6 bases not matched to a gene. This chain's CDR3 is CASSPLGQGYTEAFF. The CDR3 DNA reads as TGCGCCAGCAGCCCGCTGGGACAGGGGTACACTGAAGCTTTCTTT. Combining the CDR3 with reference TRBV5-1 and TRBJ1-1 gives the whole variable domain KAGVTQTPRYLIKTRGQQVTLSCSPISGHRSVSWYQQTPGQGLQFLFEYFSETQRNKGNFPGRFSGRQFSNSRSEMNVSTLELGDSALYLCASSPLGQGYTEAFFGQGTRLTVV.

V usage is TRBV20-1 and J usage is TRBJ2-5; 14 nucleotides align to TRBD2. CDR1 is DFQATT, CDR2 SNEGSKA, per germline (reference sequence). Unmatched junction bases numbered 11, after V lost 0 bases and J lost 5 bases. This CDR3 spans 18 amino acids. CDR3 protein: CSARDNPGLAGVRETQYF. CDR3 coding DNA: TGCAGTGCTAGAGATAATCCGGGACTAGCGGGAGTGAGGGAGACCCAGTACTTC.

In DNA form, the CDR3 reads TGCGCCAGCAGCTTGGAAGTTTCGACAGCTGATGAAAAACTGTTTTTT. Protein sequence: CASSLEVSTADEKLFF. The V call is TRBV5-1, the J call TRBJ1-4; D perhaps matches TRBD1 (5 bases). CDR1 SGHRS and CDR2 YFSETQ come from the germline V gene. This CDR3 region has 16 residues. V shed 0 bases and J shed 6 bases, with 15 bases lying between them.

The rearrangement uses TRBV6-1 and TRBJ1-4, with D possibly TRBD1 on 5 matching bases. Germline CDR1 is MNHNS and CDR2 is SASEGT. The V end lost 7 bases, the J end lost 6 bases, and 12 bases lay between the germline ends. There are 13 residues in the CDR3. For the CDR3, the DNA is TGTGCCAGCACTCGGGACGCGGATGAAAAACTGTTTTTT. Its translation: CASTRDADEKLFF.

This clonotype appeared a few times. In DNA, the CDR3 is TGTGCCAGCAGCTCCCAGGGGACCAACTACGAGCAGTACTTC. Its protein product is CASSSQGTNYEQYF. The V and J genes are TRBV7-9 and TRBJ2-7, with D maybe TRBD1 (6 bases). This CDR3 spans 14 amino acids. CDR1 is SEHNR and CDR2 is FQNEAQ in the germline V gene (reference sequence). The V end lost 4 bases, the J end lost 3 bases, and 13 bases lay between the germline ends.

The V call is TRBV9, the J call TRBJ1-4; no clear D gene. The CDR3 is 17 residues long. V lost 0 bases to trimming and J lost 0 bases, with 12 bases between them. Looked up from germline, CDR1 is SGDLS and CDR2 is YYNGEE. In DNA, the CDR3 is TGTGCCAGCAGCGTAGGTGCCTCTCCCTCAACTAATGAAAAACTGTTTTTT. Its protein is CASSVGASPSTNEKLFF. Variable domain in full (rest from reference TRBV9 and TRBJ1-4): DSGVTQTPKHLITATGQRVTLRCSPRSGDLSVYWYQQSLDQGLQFLIQYYNGEERAKGNILERFSAQQFPDLHSELNLSSLELGDSALYFCASSVGASPSTNEKLFFGSGTQLSVL.

There are many counts of this clonotype. CDR3 in amino acids: CSGDRTGTDTQYF. As DNA, the CDR3 is TGCAGTGGGGACAGGACGGGGACAGATACGCAGTATTTT. V is TRBV20-1 and J is TRBJ2-3, with TRBD1 matching 8 bases. Germline values: CDR1 DFQATT, CDR2 SNEGSKA (reference sequence). The CDR3 extends over 13 amino acids. J lost 3 bases, V lost 7 bases, and 6 bases had no gene match.

This clonotype appeared many times. The chain carries TRBV28 and TRBJ2-3; TRBD2 matches at 7 bases. The ends lost 3 bases at V and 3 bases at J; junction bases unmatched: 6. Germline CDR1 is MDHEN and CDR2 is SYDVKM. CDR3 size: 15 residues. The CDR3 region is CASSFPSGGTDTQYF. In DNA form, the CDR3 reads TGTGCCAGCAGTTTCCCGTCGGGGGGAACAGATACGCAGTATTTT.

In its sample, this clonotype was seen many times. The gene calls are TRBV7-8 and TRBJ1-5; D gene unclear. V dropped 1 base and J dropped 4 bases, with 5 bases sitting between them. Germline CDR1 SGHVS, CDR2 FQNEAQ. CDR3 length equals 13 residues. The CDR3 coding sequence is TGTGCCAGCAGCTTAGGGAATAATCAGCCCCAGCATTTT. Amino acid sequence: CASSLGNNQPQHF.

This clonotype was found many times. The rearrangement links TRBV18 to TRBJ2-1; TRBD2 aligns across 11 bases. The trim removed 1 base at V and 0 bases at J, leaving 8 bases unmatched. The CDR3 loop spans 19 amino acids. Germline loops: CDR1 KGHSH, CDR2 LQKENI. The CDR3 here is CASSPRVAGGLLSYNEQFF. For the CDR3, the DNA is TGTGCCAGCTCACCACGGGTAGCGGGAGGGCTTCTCTCCTACAATGAGCAGTTCTTC.

The chain has TRBV5-4 and TRBJ2-1; D may be TRBD2 (6 bases). The V end lost 4 bases, the J end lost 0 bases, and 11 bases lay between the germline ends. This CDR3 spans 15 amino acids. Germline CDR1 reads SGHNT; CDR2 reads YYREEE (reference sequence). The CDR3 nucleotides read TGTGCCAGCAGCCACCCCGGGAGCTCCTACAATGAGCAGTTCTTC. This codes for CASSHPGSSYNEQFF.

This rearrangement joins TRBV4-1 to TRBJ1-1; D call uncertain. In germline, CDR1 is MGHRA, CDR2 YSYEKL. The V end was cut by 2 bases, the J end by 5 bases, with 9 bases between. The CDR3 is made up of 13 amino acids. The CDR3 spells CASSQIDGTEAFF. As DNA, the CDR3 is TGCGCCAGCAGCCAAATTGACGGGACTGAAGCTTTCTTT.

The table lists this clonotype with a few counts. This rearrangement joins TRBV7-2 to TRBJ1-1, with D possibly TRBD1 on 5 matching bases. This CDR3 spans 14 amino acids. CDR1 is SGHTA, CDR2 FQGNSA, per germline. Trimming removed 3 bases from V and 7 bases from J, with 15 bases in between. The CDR3 loop is CASSLSGAVVEAFF. Here the CDR3 DNA reads TGTGCCAGCAGCTTGTCCGGGGCCGTCGTTGAAGCTTTCTTT.

V is TRBV15 and J is TRBJ2-5, with D maybe TRBD2 (6 bases). The ends were cut back, 4 bases at V and 4 bases at J, with 13 bases in the middle. Germline V CDR1 and CDR2: LNHNV, YYDKDF (reference sequence). The CDR3 covers 14 residues. The CDR3, as DNA: TGTGCCACCAGCACCGGGACTGCAGGAGAGACCCAGTACTTC. Translation: CATSTGTAGETQYF.

V usage is TRBV12-3 or TRBV12-4 and J usage is TRBJ1-5; D is ambiguous. V was clipped by 4 bases and J by 1 base, with 8 bases between them. The CDR3 has 14 amino acids. In DNA form, the CDR3 reads TGTGCCAGCAGTTCTGACGACAGCAATCAGCCCCAGCATTTT. Translated, it gives CASSSDDSNQPQHF.